The 19 T cell receptor beta chains below all came from one sample that was sequenced in a study of cytomegalovirus exposure and HLA in healthy donors. Researchers ran the PCR with 60 Vbeta and 13 Jbeta primers. The protocol was immunoSEQ multiplex PCR, while the TCRdb copy is restricted to in-frame clones and leaves out a portion. The profile shows around 200,000 clones, roughly 80% of them singletons. The specimen sequenced was PBMCs. The receptors were sampled from a man aged 35-49 years in good health and CMV-seropositive.

The V call is TRBV25-1, the J call TRBJ1-1, with D possibly being TRBD1 (5 bases). Per the germline V gene, CDR1 is MGHDK and CDR2 is SYGVNS. Trimming stripped 4 bases from V and 7 bases from J, with 13 bases between. The CDR3 totals 13 residues. CDR3 bases: TGTGCCAGCAGTGGCCGACAGTTAGGTGAAGCTTTCTTT. It codes for CASSGRQLGEAFF.

The genes are TRBV5-1 and TRBJ2-5; the match to TRBD1 covers 7 bases. V dropped 3 bases and J dropped 5; count of bases not matched to a gene: 10. This CDR3 spans 15 amino acids. Germline assignment: CDR1 SGHRS and CDR2 YFSETQ. This CDR3 is CASSSTRGGQETQYF. The CDR3 nucleotides are TGCGCCAGCAGCTCAACCCGAGGGGGACAGGAGACCCAGTACTTC.

The chain joins TRBV19 to TRBJ1-1; maybe TRBD1 (6 bases). The germline CDR1 and CDR2 sequences are LNHDA and SQIVND (reference sequence). The CDR3 runs 15 residues. V was pared by 3 bases and J by 2 bases, with 13 bases between. The CDR3 protein is CASSISGTHNTEAFF. The CDR3 DNA follows: TGTGCCAGTAGTATCTCCGGGACACACAACACTGAAGCTTTCTTT.

V usage is TRBV12-2 and J usage is TRBJ2-7; the table's TRBD2 call for D was not verified on the DNA. TRBV12-2 is shown as a pseudogene. This CDR3 has 11 residues. The CDR3 bases are TGTGCAAGTCGCTTGGACCCGGAGGAGTACTTC. It codes for CASRLDPEEYF.

This clone has only one observation. V gene TRBV27 combines with J gene TRBJ2-7; 10 positions match TRBD1. CDR3 length: 17 amino acids. Trimming cost V 0 bases and J 1 base; bases outside gene matches: 6. Germline CDR1 MNHEY, CDR2 SMNVEV (reference sequence). The CDR3 region has the DNA TGTGCCAGCAGTTTATCGGTACGGGACAGGGGTTCCTACGAGCAGTACTTC. This sequence encodes CASSLSVRDRGSYEQYF.

The chain is built from TRBV7-8 and TRBJ2-2; D perhaps matches TRBD2 (6 bases). The CDR3 has 16 amino acids. The ends were cut back, 5 bases at V and 3 bases at J, with 16 bases in the middle. CDR1 SGHVS and CDR2 FQNEAQ come from the germline V gene. CDR3 DNA: TGTGCCAGCAGCCCCGCGGGGCTAGCGTACACCGGGGAGCTGTTTTTT. Its translation is CASSPAGLAYTGELFF.

The rearrangement uses TRBV4-2 and TRBJ1-4, with D unclear. The CDR3 covers 14 residues. CDR1 and CDR2 (germline): LGHNA, YNFKEQ. V was shortened by 5 bases and J by 7 bases, with 14 bases between the two germline ends. CDR3 amino acids: CASSLEGTAEKLFF. In DNA form, the CDR3 reads TGTGCCAGCAGCTTGGAAGGCACAGCTGAAAAACTGTTTTTT.

This clone has only a few counts. Written as DNA, the CDR3 is TGCGCCAGCAGCCAAGCAATGACAGGGCGGAACACTGAAGCTTTCTTT. Amino acid sequence: CASSQAMTGRNTEAFF. This chain connects TRBV4-3 to TRBJ1-1; 7 nucleotides align to TRBD1. V dropped 1 base and J dropped 1; count of bases not matched to a gene: 6. The length of the CDR3 is 16 residues. CDR1 and CDR2 (germline): LGHNA, YSLEER.

The chain combines TRBV28 with TRBJ2-7; the match to TRBD1 covers 8 bases. CDR3 size: 15 residues. CDR1 and CDR2 from the germline V gene are MDHEN and SYDVKM. V shed 1 base, J shed 1 base, and the junction held 3 bases outside the gene matches. The CDR3 loop is CASSLFGDRSYEQYF. CDR3 nucleotide sequence: TGTGCCAGCAGTTTATTTGGGGACAGGTCCTACGAGCAGTACTTC.

The V call is TRBV6-1, the J call TRBJ1-1, with D unclear. V was shortened by 8 bases and J by 1 base, with 5 bases between the two germline ends. The CDR3 length is 11 residues. CDR1 and CDR2 from the germline V gene are MNHNS and SASEGT. CDR3 in amino acids: CASGWNTEAFF. CDR3 nucleotide sequence: TGTGCCAGCGGCTGGAACACTGAAGCTTTCTTT.

The chain links TRBV6-6 to TRBJ2-3, with a weak D call TRBD2 (6 bases). Trimming removed 5 bases at V and 2 bases at J, with 11 bases between. The V gene's germline CDR1 is MNHNY and CDR2 SVGAGI (reference sequence). The CDR3 loop spans 14 amino acids. The CDR3 nucleotides read TGTGCCAGCAGTCCCAGGGACTTCACAGATACGCAGTATTTT. Translated, it gives CASSPRDFTDTQYF.

The chain couples TRBV30 to TRBJ2-7; D call uncertain. The V and J ends lost 5 bases and 3 bases respectively, with 11 bases between them. The germline gives CDR1 GTSNPN, CDR2 SVGIG (reference sequence). The CDR3 runs 12 residues. The CDR3 bases are TGTGCCTGGGACCCCACGGGCTACGAGCAGTACTTC. As protein: CAWDPTGYEQYF.

The gene calls are TRBV7-3 and TRBJ1-5, with D perhaps TRBD1 (5 bases). Germline CDR1 and CDR2: SGHTA and FQGTGA. This CDR3 is built from 15 residues. V dropped 2 bases and J dropped 1 base, with 9 bases sitting between them. As DNA, the CDR3 is TGTGCCAGCAGCTTAGGGGGAGGGAGCAATCAGCCCCAGCATTTT. Translating gives CASSLGGGSNQPQHF.

The V call is TRBV7-2, the J call TRBJ1-1; D is possibly TRBD1 (5 bases). The V gene lost 5 bases and the J gene lost 3 bases, with 19 bases spanning the gap. CDR1 and CDR2 (germline): SGHTA, FQGNSA. This CDR3 contains 16 residues. CDR3 nucleotides: TGTGCCAGCAGCCGACATGGGGGGGTTTTGGACACTGAAGCTTTCTTT. Residues: CASSRHGGVLDTEAFF. Combining the CDR3 with reference TRBV7-2 and TRBJ1-1 gives the whole variable domain GAGVSQSPSNKVTEKGKDVELRCDPISGHTALYWYRQSLGQGLEFLIYFQGNSAPDKSGLPSDRFSAERTGGSVSTLTIQRTQQEDSAVYLCASSRHGGVLDTEAFFGQGTRLTVV.

V and J are TRBV4-1 and TRBJ2-3; D gene uncertain. The CDR3 loop spans 15 amino acids. Germline V gives CDR1 MGHRA, CDR2 YSYEKL. V lost 0 bases to trimming and J lost 3 bases, with 10 bases between them. As DNA, the CDR3 is TGCGCCAGCAGCCAAGAGAGCCCCGGTACAGATACGCAGTATTTT. Translated, it gives CASSQESPGTDTQYF.

A few counts support this clone. The chain combines TRBV30 with TRBJ2-1; 13 bases map to TRBD2. Trimming took 3 bases from V and 6 from J; bases not matched to a gene: 5. In germline, CDR1 is GTSNPN, CDR2 SVGIG (reference sequence). The CDR3 sequence is 15 residues long. The CDR3 sequence: CAWSFTSGGANEQFF. CDR3 coding DNA: TGTGCCTGGAGCTTCACTAGCGGGGGGGCCAATGAGCAGTTCTTC.

This chain joins TRBV19 and TRBJ2-7; D call uncertain. In germline, CDR1 is LNHDA, CDR2 SQIVND (reference sequence). The CDR3 consists of 15 residues. V lost 6 bases and J 0 bases, leaving 15 bases between the germline ends. DNA of the CDR3: TGTGCCAGTAGAAGTGCAGGCCTCAGCTCCTACGAGCAGTACTTC. It encodes CASRSAGLSSYEQYF.

V is TRBV7-8 and J is TRBJ2-7, with D uncertain. This CDR3 is 13 amino acids long. V was shortened by 2 bases and J by 2 bases, with 7 bases between the two germline ends. CDR1 and CDR2 from the germline V gene are SGHVS and FQNEAQ. CDR3 region: CASSLPSAYEQYF. The CDR3 nucleotides read TGTGCCAGCAGCTTACCGTCGGCCTACGAGCAGTACTTC.

The rearrangement joins TRBV30 to TRBJ1-2; D call uncertain. This CDR3 is built from 10 residues. V was shortened by 5 bases and J by 6 bases, with 7 bases between the two germline ends. The germline V gene has CDR1 GTSNPN and CDR2 SVGIG (reference sequence). The CDR3 protein is CAWYGDGYTF. CDR3 sequence (DNA): TGTGCCTGGTACGGGGATGGCTACACCTTC.